This T cell receptor beta chain was identified in a study of T cell responses to AZD1222 COVID-19 vaccine. Regarding the study as a whole: Dominant CD4 TCR responses targeted spike regions 160-218 and 743-854. Baseline seropositivity characterized only six AZD1222 recipients.

Assay: immunoSEQ multiplex PCR; the TCRdb copy retains only in-frame clones and omits some. The sample shows roughly 80,000 clones, around 90% of them seen only once. With respect to this clone: Its antigen is unknown.

The germline CDR1 and CDR2 sequences are WSHSY and SAAADI. With 8 bases clipped from V and 10 bases from J, the junction kept 2 bases outside the gene matches. This CDR3 contains 12 residues. This sample comprised peripheral blood, obtained on day 0 of MenACWY control vaccination. The sequence derives from an adult in good health. This chain joins TRBV10-2 and TRBJ1-6, with 10 bases identical to TRBD1. CDR3 loop: CASRDRGSPLHF. DNA for the CDR3: TGCGCCAGCCGGGACAGGGGATCACCCCTCCACTTT.